This T cell receptor (beta chain) emerged from a study of vaccination and CD4 T cells after COVID-19. About the study: At a median approximately 99 days (range 35 to 161) after diagnosis, post-COVID samples were drawn. Overlapping peptides covering the spike proteins of SARS-CoV-2, HCoV-NL63, HCoV-OC43 and HCoV-229E were added to stimulate cells. The study, taken as a whole, reports: A nonsignificant median increase from approximately 21 to 40 SARS-CoV-2-reactive clonotypes was observed.

In this sample, this clonotype turned up a few times. What it recognizes is unknown. The CDR3 is 16 residues long. With V trimmed by 5 bases and J by 1 base, 10 bases remained unmatched. Per the germline V gene, CDR1 is MDHEN and CDR2 is SYDVKM. CD4+ T cells that had been cultured provided DNA sequenced with the Oncomine TCR Beta short-read assay. Genomic DNA was isolated from CD4+ T cells that had been cultured. TCRdb redid the calling of the PCR reads with MiXCR, one entry per CDR3 protein. The sample shows about 6,600 distinct CDR3 sequences, under 65% of them seen only once. Noted treatment: approximately nine-day PBMC culture with coronavirus spike peptide pools or control peptides (ViraFEST assay). Investigators obtained the unexposed donor's CD4+ T cells before the COVID-19 pandemic (2011-2018).

This receptor was taken from a human donor in good health. Sequenced sample: CD4+ T cells from blood, cultured in vitro. The gene calls are TRBV28 and TRBJ2-7, with 8 nucleotides matching TRBD1. CDR3 sequence reads: CASSENPRGRSYEQYF. In DNA form, the CDR3 reads TGTGCCAGCAGTGAGAACCCCAGGGGGCGATCCTACGAGCAGTACTTC. Looking up the rest from reference TRBV28 and TRBJ2-7 gives the full variable domain: DVKVTQSSRYLVKRTGEKVFLECVQDMDHENMFWYRQDPGLGLRLIYFSYDVKMKEKGDIPEGYSVSREKKERFSLILESASTNQTSMYLCASSENPRGRSYEQYFGPGTRLTVT.